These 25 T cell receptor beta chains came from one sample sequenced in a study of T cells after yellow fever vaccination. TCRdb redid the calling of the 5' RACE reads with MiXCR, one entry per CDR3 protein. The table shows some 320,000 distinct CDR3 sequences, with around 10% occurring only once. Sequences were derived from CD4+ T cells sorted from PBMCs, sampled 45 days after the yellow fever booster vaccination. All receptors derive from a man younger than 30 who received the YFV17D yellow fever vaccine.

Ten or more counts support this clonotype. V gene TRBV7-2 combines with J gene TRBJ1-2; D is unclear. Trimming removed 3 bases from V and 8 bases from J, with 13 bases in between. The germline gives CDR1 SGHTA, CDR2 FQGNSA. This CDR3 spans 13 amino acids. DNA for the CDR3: TGTGCCAGCAGCTTTGTGGGGATGGGGGGCTACACCTTC. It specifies CASSFVGMGGYTF.

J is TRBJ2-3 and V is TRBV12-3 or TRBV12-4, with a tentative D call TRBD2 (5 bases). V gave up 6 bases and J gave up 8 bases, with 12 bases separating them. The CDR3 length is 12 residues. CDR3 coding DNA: TGTGCCAGCAGATATACCGGAGGTACGCAGTATTTT. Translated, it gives CASRYTGGTQYF.

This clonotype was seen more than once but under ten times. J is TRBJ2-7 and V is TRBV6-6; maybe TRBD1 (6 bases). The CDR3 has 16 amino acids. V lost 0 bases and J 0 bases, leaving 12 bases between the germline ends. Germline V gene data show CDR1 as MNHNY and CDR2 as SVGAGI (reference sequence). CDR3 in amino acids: CASSYSGQGSSYEQYF. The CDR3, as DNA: TGTGCCAGCAGTTACTCGGGGCAGGGGAGCTCCTACGAGCAGTACTTC.

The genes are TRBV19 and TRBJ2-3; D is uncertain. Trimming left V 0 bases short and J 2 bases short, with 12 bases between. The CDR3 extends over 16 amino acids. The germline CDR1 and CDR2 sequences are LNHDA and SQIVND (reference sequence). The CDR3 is CASSIDLNRFTDTQYF. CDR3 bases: TGTGCCAGTAGTATAGATCTAAATCGATTCACAGATACGCAGTATTTT.

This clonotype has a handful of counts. The CDR3 bases are TGTGCCAGCAGCTCGTCGGGCGAGCAGTACGTC. Translated, it gives CASSSSGEQYV. The rearrangement links TRBV7-2 to TRBJ2-7, with D unresolved. Trimming removed 4 bases at V and 6 bases at J, with 7 bases between. Germline lookup yields CDR1 SGHTA and CDR2 FQGNSA. The CDR3 is 11 residues long.

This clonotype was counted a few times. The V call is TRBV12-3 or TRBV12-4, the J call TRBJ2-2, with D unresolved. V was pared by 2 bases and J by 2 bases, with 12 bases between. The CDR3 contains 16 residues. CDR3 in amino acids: CASSLFALSNTGELFF. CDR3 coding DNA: TGTGCCAGCAGTTTATTCGCGCTCAGTAACACCGGGGAGCTGTTTTTT.

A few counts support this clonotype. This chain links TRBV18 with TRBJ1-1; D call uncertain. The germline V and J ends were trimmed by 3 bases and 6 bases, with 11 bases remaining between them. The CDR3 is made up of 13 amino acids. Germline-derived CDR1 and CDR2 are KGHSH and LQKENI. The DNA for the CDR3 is TGTGCCAGCTCACCGGAGGGCATAGCTGAAGCTTTCTTT. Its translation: CASSPEGIAEAFF. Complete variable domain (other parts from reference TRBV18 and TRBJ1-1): NAGVMQNPRHLVRRRGQEARLRCSPMKGHSHVYWYRQLPEEGLKFMVYLQKENIIDESGMPKERFSAEFPKEGPSILRIQQVVRGDSAAYFCASSPEGIAEAFFGQGTRLTVV.

The CDR3 spells CSASGDRVDREQYV. In DNA, the CDR3 is TGCAGTGCTTCCGGGGACAGGGTTGATCGCGAGCAGTACGTC. This chain uses TRBV20-1 with TRBJ2-7; 9 bases are a match to TRBD1. CDR3 length: 14 amino acids. CDR1 and CDR2 from the germline V gene are DFQATT and SNEGSKA (reference sequence). Trimming removed 5 bases from V and 6 bases from J; junction bases left unmatched: 11.

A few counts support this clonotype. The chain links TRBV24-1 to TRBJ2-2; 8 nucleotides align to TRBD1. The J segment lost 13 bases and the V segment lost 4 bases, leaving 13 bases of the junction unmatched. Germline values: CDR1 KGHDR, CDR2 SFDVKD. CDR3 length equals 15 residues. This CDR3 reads CATSDPGQGNGVLFF. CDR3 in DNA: TGTGCCACCAGTGACCCAGGACAGGGCAACGGCGTGCTGTTTTTT.

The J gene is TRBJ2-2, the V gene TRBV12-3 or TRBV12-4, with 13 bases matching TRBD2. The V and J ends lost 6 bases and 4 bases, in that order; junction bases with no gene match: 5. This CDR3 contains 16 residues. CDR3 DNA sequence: TGTGCCAGCAGGAGGACTAGCGGGGGTGTCACCGGGGAGCTGTTTTTT. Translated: CASRRTSGGVTGELFF.

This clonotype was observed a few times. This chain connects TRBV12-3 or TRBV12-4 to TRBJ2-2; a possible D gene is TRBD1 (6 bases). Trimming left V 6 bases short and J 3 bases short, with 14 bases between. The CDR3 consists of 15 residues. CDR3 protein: CASRPTHRDTGELFF. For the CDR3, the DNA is TGTGCCAGCAGACCGACCCACAGGGACACCGGGGAGCTGTTTTTT.

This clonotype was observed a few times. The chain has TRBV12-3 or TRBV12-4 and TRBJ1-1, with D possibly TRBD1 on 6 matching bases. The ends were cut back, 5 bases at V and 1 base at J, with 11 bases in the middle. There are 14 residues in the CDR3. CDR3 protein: CASSRTEKNTEAFF. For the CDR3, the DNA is TGTGCCAGCAGTAGGACAGAGAAGAACACTGAAGCTTTCTTT.

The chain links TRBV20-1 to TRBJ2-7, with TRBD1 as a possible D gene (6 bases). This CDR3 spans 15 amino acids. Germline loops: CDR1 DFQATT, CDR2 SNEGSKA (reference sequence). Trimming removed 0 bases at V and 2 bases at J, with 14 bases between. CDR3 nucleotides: TGCAGTGCTAGAGAGATGGGACACGGCGCCTACGAGCAGTACTTC. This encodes CSAREMGHGAYEQYF.

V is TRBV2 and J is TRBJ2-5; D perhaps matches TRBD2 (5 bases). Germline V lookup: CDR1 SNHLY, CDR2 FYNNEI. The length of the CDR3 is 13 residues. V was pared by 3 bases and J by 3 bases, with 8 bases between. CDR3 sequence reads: CASSEPGKETQYF. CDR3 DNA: TGTGCCAGCAGTGAGCCGGGAAAAGAGACCCAGTACTTC.

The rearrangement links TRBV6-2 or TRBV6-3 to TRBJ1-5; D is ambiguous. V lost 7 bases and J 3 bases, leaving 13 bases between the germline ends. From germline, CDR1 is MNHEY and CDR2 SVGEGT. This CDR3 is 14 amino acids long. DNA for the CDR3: TGTGCCAGCACCCCACCGGGGTTCAATCAGCCCCAGCATTTT. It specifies CASTPPGFNQPQHF.

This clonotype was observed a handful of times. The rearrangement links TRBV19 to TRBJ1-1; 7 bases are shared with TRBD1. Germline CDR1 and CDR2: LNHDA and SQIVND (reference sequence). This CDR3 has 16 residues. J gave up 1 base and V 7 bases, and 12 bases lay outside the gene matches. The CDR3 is CASTTYGQAGNTEAFF. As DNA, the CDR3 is TGTGCCAGTACCACATACGGACAGGCCGGGAACACTGAAGCTTTCTTT. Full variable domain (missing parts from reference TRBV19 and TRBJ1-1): DGGITQSPKYLFRKEGQNVTLSCEQNLNHDAMYWYRQDPGQGLRLIYYSQIVNDFQKGDIAEGYSVSREKKESFPLTVTSAQKNPTAFYLCASTTYGQAGNTEAFFGQGTRLTVV.

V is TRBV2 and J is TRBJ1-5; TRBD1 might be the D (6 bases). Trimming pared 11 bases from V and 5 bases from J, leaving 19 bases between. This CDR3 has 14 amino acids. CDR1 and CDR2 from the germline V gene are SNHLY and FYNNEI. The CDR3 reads CAGGGRLEDQPQHF. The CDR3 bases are TGTGCCGGGGGGGGCAGGTTAGAGGATCAGCCCCAGCATTTT.

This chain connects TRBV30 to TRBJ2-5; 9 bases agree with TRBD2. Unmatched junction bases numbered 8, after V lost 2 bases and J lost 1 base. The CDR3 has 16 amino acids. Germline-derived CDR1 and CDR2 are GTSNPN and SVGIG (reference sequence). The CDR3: CAWSRAAGGPQETQYF. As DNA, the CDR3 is TGTGCCTGGAGTAGGGCGGCGGGGGGGCCCCAAGAGACCCAGTACTTC.

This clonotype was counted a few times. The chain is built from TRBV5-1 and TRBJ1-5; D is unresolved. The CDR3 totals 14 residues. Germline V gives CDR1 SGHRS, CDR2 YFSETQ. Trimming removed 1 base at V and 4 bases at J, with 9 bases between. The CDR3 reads CASSLYGANQPQHF. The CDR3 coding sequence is TGCGCCAGCAGCTTGTATGGAGCGAATCAGCCCCAGCATTTT.

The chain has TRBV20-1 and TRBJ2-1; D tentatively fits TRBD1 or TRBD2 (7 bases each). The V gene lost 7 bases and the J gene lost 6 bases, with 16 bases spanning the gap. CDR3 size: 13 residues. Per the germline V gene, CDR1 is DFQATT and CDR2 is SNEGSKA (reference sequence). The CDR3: CSGAGGGPNEQFF. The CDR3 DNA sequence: TGCAGTGGGGCAGGGGGGGGCCCCAATGAGCAGTTCTTC.

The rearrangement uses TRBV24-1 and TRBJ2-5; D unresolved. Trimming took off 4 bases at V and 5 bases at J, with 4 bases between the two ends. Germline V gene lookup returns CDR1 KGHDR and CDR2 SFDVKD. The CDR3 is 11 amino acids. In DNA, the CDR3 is TGTGCCACCAGTGAGACGGAGACCCAGTACTTC. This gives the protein CATSETETQYF.

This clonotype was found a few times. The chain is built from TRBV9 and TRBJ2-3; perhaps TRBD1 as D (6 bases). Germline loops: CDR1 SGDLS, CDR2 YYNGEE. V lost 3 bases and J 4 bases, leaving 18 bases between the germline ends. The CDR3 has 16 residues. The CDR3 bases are TGTGCCAGCAGCGGACGGAGGACAGAGGTTTCAGATACGCAGTATTTT. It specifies CASSGRRTEVSDTQYF.

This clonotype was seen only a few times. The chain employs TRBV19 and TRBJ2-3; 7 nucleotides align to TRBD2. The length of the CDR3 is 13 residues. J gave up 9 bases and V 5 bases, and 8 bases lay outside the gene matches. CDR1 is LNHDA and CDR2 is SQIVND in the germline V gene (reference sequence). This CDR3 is CASSPGGSVTQYF. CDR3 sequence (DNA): TGTGCCAGTAGTCCAGGCGGGAGCGTCACGCAGTATTTT.

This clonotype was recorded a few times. The CDR3 bases are TGCGCCAGCAGCCAGCAGACAGGGTCCACTGAAGCTTTCTTT. This codes for CASSQQTGSTEAFF. The rearrangement joins TRBV5-1 to TRBJ1-1, with 7 bases that match TRBD1. The CDR3 is 14 amino acids. With 4 bases clipped from V and 4 bases from J, the junction kept 7 bases outside the gene matches. Germline V CDR1 and CDR2: SGHRS, YFSETQ.

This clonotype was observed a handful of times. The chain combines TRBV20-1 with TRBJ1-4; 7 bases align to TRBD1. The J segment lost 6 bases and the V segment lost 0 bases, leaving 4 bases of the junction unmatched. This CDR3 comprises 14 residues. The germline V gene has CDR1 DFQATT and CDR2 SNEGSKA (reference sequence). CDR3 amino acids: CSARDGGGDEKLFF. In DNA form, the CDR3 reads TGCAGTGCTAGAGATGGAGGGGGCGATGAAAAACTGTTTTTT.